This T cell receptor (beta chain) is from a study of blood T cell repertoires in COVID-19. Study-wide context: Sites in the United States, Italy and Spain provided acute and convalescent COVID-19 samples. The cDNA or gDNA used as material had been derived from T cells, B-cell-depleted T cells, or PBMCs.

Authors' processing steps: Amplifying reference gene primers gave estimates of nucleated cell counts. Some clones are missing from TCRdb's copy, which holds only in-frame ones; the method was immunoSEQ multiplex PCR. V and J calls and clone size are given by that table; D and trimming were obtained from the DNA. The sample lists more than 45,000 clones, about 83% seen once, with roughly 4.8% in the top ten. Trimming removed 4 bases at V and 0 bases at J, with 9 bases between. Germline V gene data show CDR1 as MNHNY and CDR2 as SVGAGI (reference sequence). This CDR3 has 14 amino acids. The source is a man aged 40-49 years with active COVID-19. The V call is TRBV6-6, the J call TRBJ1-1; D might be TRBD1 (5 bases). Material: peripheral blood. This CDR3 reads CASSLDRLNTEAFF. The CDR3, as DNA: TGTGCCAGCAGTTTAGACAGATTGAACACTGAAGCTTTCTTT.